Following are 8 T cell receptor beta chains from one sample sequenced in a study of regulatory T cells in long-lasting Graves disease. Investigators prepared the TCR beta libraries by applying iRepertoire HTBI primers and Arm-PCR of CDR3 regions. TCRdb reprocessed the multiplex PCR reads via MiXCR and lists one record per CDR3 protein. The repertoire holds some 500,000 distinct CDR3 sequences, with 15% to 20% as singletons. Noted time point: newly diagnosed GD, antithyroid drugs for less than 3 months. The TCR library was prepared using RNA isolated from PBMCs. These data also formed part of another study, on T cells in Graves' hyperthyroidism and ophthalmopathy.

This specimen consisted of peripheral blood mononuclear cells (PBMCs), obtained at new diagnosis, from a patient treated with antithyroid drugs. The receptors here all came from a woman aged 35-65 years with Graves disease.

Comments on this clonotype: A much bigger clone sits one base away, suggesting this may be a read error. The CDR3 does not close with the conserved phenylalanine or tryptophan, likely indicating a read error. This chain uses TRBV28 with TRBJ1-6; D may be TRBD1 (6 bases). This CDR3 spans 15 amino acids. Germline CDR1 and CDR2: MDHEN and SYDVKM. V lost 4 bases and J lost 5, with 12 bases in between. The CDR3 here is CASSYSKGDNSPLHL. Written as DNA, the CDR3 is TGTGCCAGCAGTTACTCGAAGGGGGATAATTCACCCCTCCACCTT.

Ten or more counts support this clonotype. The rearrangement links TRBV13 to TRBJ1-1, with a possible D match to TRBD1 (6 bases). Germline CDR1 is PRHDT and CDR2 is FYEKMQ (reference sequence). The germline V and J ends were trimmed by 4 bases and 4 bases, with 16 bases remaining between them. The CDR3 consists of 15 residues. The CDR3 DNA follows: TGTGCCAGCAGCTCTATAGTACAGGGTGTCACTGAAGCTTTCTTT. Its translation: CASSSIVQGVTEAFF. Drawing the rest from reference TRBV13 and TRBJ1-1, the complete variable domain is AAGVIQSPRHLIKEKRETATLKCYPIPRHDTVYWYQQGPGQDPQFLISFYEKMQSDKGSIPDRFSAQQFSDYHSELNMSSLELGDSALYFCASSSIVQGVTEAFFGQGTRLTVV.

This clonotype came up a few times. This rearrangement joins TRBV3-1 to TRBJ2-2; the D gene is possibly TRBD2 (5 bases). V dropped 3 bases and J dropped 7 bases, with 15 bases sitting between them. This CDR3 has 15 residues. Per germline, CDR1 LGHDT and CDR2 YNNKEL (reference sequence). The CDR3, as DNA: TGTGCCAGCAGCCAGAGGGCTCCCGGCTACGGGGAGCTGTTTTTT. This sequence encodes CASSQRAPGYGELFF.

As concerns this clonotype: A much larger clonotype is one base distant, so this may be a read error. This sequence joins TRBV27 and TRBJ2-3; TRBD1 matches at 7 bases. The germline V gene has CDR1 MNHEY and CDR2 SMNVEV (reference sequence). This CDR3 contains 15 residues. CDR3 in amino acids: CACSQGSGGSNTQYF. In nucleotides, the CDR3 is TGTGCCTGCAGTCAAGGCTCAGGGGGATCGAATACGCAGTATTTT.

The V gene is TRBV19, the J gene TRBJ1-1; no firm D call. The germline V gene encodes CDR1 LNHDA and CDR2 SQIVND (reference sequence). The CDR3 extends over 13 amino acids. Trimming shortened V by 3 bases and J by 3 bases, and 8 bases separated the two germline ends. The CDR3 spells CASSIGGYTEAFF. In DNA, the CDR3 is TGTGCCAGTAGTATCGGCGGATACACTGAAGCTTTCTTT.

This sequence joins TRBV6-1 and TRBJ1-1; 7 positions agree with TRBD1. V dropped 11 bases and J dropped 11; count of bases not matched to a gene: 14. The length of the CDR3 is 12 residues. Germline V gene lookup returns CDR1 MNHNS and CDR2 SASEGT. Here the CDR3 DNA reads TGTGCCGCTACCGACAGGGTGATGGCGGCTTTCTTT. Protein product: CAATDRVMAAFF.

This clonotype has just a few counts. A read error may be the cause here, since a much bigger clone is one base away. V gene TRBV2 combines with J gene TRBJ2-2; possible D gene TRBD2, 6 bases. Germline lookup yields CDR1 SNHLY and CDR2 FYNNEI. The CDR3 extends over 13 amino acids. The CDR3 nucleotides read TGTGCCAGCAGCCCTATACGCGGCGGGGAGCTGTCTTTT. Translating it yields CASSPIRGGELSF.

This clonotype was detected ten times or more. The chain carries TRBV28 and TRBJ1-1; D not resolved. This CDR3 region has 14 residues. Germline V gene data show CDR1 as MDHEN and CDR2 as SYDVKM. Trimming shortened V by 6 bases and J by 0 bases, and 11 bases separated the two germline ends. CDR3 in amino acids: CASSPAAVNTEAFF. The CDR3 DNA reads as TGTGCCAGCAGCCCCGCTGCGGTGAACACTGAAGCTTTCTTT.